A single sample is the source of the 5 T cell receptor beta chains below, sequenced in a study of cytomegalovirus exposure and HLA in healthy donors. Both 60 Vbeta primers and 13 Jbeta primers went into the PCR. Using immunoSEQ multiplex PCR, the repertoire was profiled, and TCRdb retains in-frame clones only, with some absent. This table holds 150,000 to 200,000 clones, 78% found once. Material for sequencing was PBMCs. The source is a female donor in good health and CMV-seronegative.

This clone was observed once. The V call is TRBV7-2, the J call TRBJ2-7; a possible D gene is TRBD1 (7 bases). The CDR3 sequence is 16 residues long. Germline CDR1 and CDR2: SGHTA and FQGNSA. V was clipped by 1 base and J by 2 bases, with 15 bases between them. This chain's CDR3 is CASSLGGGTVPYEQYF. For the CDR3, the DNA is TGTGCCAGCAGCTTAGGAGGGGGGACAGTTCCCTACGAGCAGTACTTC. Looking up the rest from reference TRBV7-2 and TRBJ2-7 gives the full variable domain: GAGVSQSPSNKVTEKGKDVELRCDPISGHTALYWYRQSLGQGLEFLIYFQGNSAPDKSGLPSDRFSAERTGGSVSTLTIQRTQQEDSAVYLCASSLGGGTVPYEQYFGPGTRLTVT.

The chain links TRBV28 to TRBJ2-1; a weak D match, TRBD2 (5 bases). The length of the CDR3 is 12 residues. The ends were cut back, 6 bases at V and 5 bases at J, with 8 bases in the middle. The germline CDR1 and CDR2 sequences are MDHEN and SYDVKM. CDR3 DNA: TGTGCCAGCAGAGACTACAACAATGAGCAGTTCTTC. Translation gives CASRDYNNEQFF.

This clone was picked up a small number of times. The chain carries TRBV15 and TRBJ2-1; 7 bases fit TRBD2. V was clipped by 8 bases and J by 1 base; unmatched bases: 2. The length of the CDR3 is 13 residues. Germline V gene lookup returns CDR1 LNHNV and CDR2 YYDKDF (reference sequence). CDR3 region: CATAGRSYNEQFF. The CDR3, as DNA: TGTGCCACCGCCGGGAGGTCCTACAATGAGCAGTTCTTC. Supplemented by reference TRBV15 and TRBJ2-1, the full variable domain reads DAMVIQNPRYQVTQFGKPVTLSCSQTLNHNVMYWYQQKSSQAPKLLFHYYDKDFNNEADTPDNFQSRRPNTSFCFLDIRSPGLGDTAMYLCATAGRSYNEQFFGPGTRLTVL.

V usage is TRBV30 and J usage is TRBJ1-2; D is unclear. Germline values: CDR1 GTSNPN, CDR2 SVGIG (reference sequence). This CDR3 has 13 residues. With 3 bases removed from V and 7 bases from J, the gap between germline ends came to 15 bases. The CDR3 loop is CAWRPSLDFGYTF. CDR3 nucleotide sequence: TGTGCCTGGAGACCTTCTCTAGATTTTGGCTACACCTTC.

The chain carries TRBV11-2 and TRBJ2-7, with D perhaps matching TRBD1 (6 bases). This CDR3 has 14 residues. The germline V and J ends were trimmed by 3 bases and 3 bases, with 12 bases remaining between them. Germline V lookup: CDR1 SGHAT, CDR2 FQNNGV. As DNA, the CDR3 is TGTGCCAGCAGCTTCGCAGGGGTTATCTACGAGCAGTACTTC. It yields the protein CASSFAGVIYEQYF.